Below, one T cell receptor (beta chain) is given with its context. One end of the junction fails to match germline, which may point to a read error. This entry comes from a study of blood T cell repertoires in COVID-19. CDR3 size: 14 residues. Germline CDR1 and CDR2: SGHRS and YFSETQ. Repertoires were generated with immunoSEQ multiplex PCR, while TCRdb's copy carries only in-frame clones and drops some. The top ten hold roughly 2.7% of the sample, which has under 55,000 clones, roughly 84% seen once. The source of this sequence is a man between 45 and 60 years old with acute or convalescent COVID-19. The rearrangement uses TRBV5-1 and TRBJ1-4; D might be TRBD1 (6 bases). Sequencing was carried out using peripheral blood. The CDR3: CASSPGGPKEKLFF. The CDR3 DNA reads as TGCGCCAGCAGCCCGGGGGGGCCTAAGGAAAAACTGTTTTTT.